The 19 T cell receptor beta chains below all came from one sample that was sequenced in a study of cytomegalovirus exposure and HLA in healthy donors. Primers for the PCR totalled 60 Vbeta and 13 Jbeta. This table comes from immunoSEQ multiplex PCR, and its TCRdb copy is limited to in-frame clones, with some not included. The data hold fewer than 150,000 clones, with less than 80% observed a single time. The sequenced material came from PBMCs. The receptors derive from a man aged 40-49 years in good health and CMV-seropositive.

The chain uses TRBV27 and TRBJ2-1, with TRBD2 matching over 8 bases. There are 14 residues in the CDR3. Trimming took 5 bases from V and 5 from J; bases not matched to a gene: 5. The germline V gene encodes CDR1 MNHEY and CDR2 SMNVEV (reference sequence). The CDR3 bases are TGTGCCAGCAGTCTGCGGGAGGAACACAATGAGCAGTTCTTC. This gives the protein CASSLREEHNEQFF.

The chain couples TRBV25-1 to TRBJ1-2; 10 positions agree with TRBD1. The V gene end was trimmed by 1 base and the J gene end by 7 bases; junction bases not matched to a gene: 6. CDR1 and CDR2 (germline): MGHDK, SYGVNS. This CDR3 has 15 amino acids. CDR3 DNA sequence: TGTGCCAGCAGTGAATTACAAGGACAGGGGGGTGGCTACACCTTC. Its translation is CASSELQGQGGGYTF.

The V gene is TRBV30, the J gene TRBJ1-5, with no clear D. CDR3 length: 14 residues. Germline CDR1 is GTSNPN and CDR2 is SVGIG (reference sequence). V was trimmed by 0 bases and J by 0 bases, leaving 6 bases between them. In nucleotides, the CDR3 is TGTGCCTGGAGTGTCAGTACTAGCAATCAGCCCCAGCATTTT. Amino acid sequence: CAWSVSTSNQPQHF.

DNA of the CDR3: TGTGCCAGCAGTTTATCGCCGGACAGGGGAGATGCCTACGAGCAGTACTTC. Translation gives CASSLSPDRGDAYEQYF. The chain combines TRBV27 with TRBJ2-7, with 9 bases that match TRBD1. The CDR3 consists of 17 residues. Germline V gene lookup returns CDR1 MNHEY and CDR2 SMNVEV (reference sequence). Germline trimming cut 0 bases from V and 2 bases from J; bases unmatched to any gene: 8.

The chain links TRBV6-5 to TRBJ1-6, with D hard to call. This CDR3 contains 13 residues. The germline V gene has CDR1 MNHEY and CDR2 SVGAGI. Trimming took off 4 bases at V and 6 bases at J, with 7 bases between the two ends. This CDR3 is CASSSTVNSPLHF. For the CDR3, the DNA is TGTGCCAGCAGTTCAACAGTTAATTCACCCCTCCACTTT.

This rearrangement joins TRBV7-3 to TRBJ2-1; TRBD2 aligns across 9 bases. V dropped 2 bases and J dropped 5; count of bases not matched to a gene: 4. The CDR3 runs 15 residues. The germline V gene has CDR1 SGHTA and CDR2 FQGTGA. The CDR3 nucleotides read TGTGCCAGCAGCTTAGATAGCGGGAGTAACAATGAGCAGTTCTTC. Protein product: CASSLDSGSNNEQFF.

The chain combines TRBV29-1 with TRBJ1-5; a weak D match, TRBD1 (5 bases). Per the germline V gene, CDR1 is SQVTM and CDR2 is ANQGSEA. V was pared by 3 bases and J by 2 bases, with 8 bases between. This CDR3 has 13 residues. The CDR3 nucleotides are TGCAGCGTTGATACGGGGGGCAATCAGCCCCAGCATTTT. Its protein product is CSVDTGGNQPQHF.

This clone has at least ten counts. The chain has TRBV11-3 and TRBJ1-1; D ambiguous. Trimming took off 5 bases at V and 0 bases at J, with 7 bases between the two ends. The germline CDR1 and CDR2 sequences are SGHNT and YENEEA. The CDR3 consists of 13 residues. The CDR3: CASSPSMNTEAFF. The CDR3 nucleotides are TGTGCCAGCAGCCCCAGTATGAACACTGAAGCTTTCTTT.

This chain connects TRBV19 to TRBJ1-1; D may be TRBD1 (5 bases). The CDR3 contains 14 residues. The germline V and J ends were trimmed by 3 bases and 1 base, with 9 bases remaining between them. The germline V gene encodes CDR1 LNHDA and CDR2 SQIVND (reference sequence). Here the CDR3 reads CASSILGANTEAFF. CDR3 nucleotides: TGTGCCAGTAGTATTCTAGGGGCGAACACTGAAGCTTTCTTT.

CDR3 coding DNA: TGTGCCAGTAGTACTACTCAAGCGAGCTCCTACAATGAGCAGTTCTTC. Protein sequence: CASSTTQASSYNEQFF. This sequence joins TRBV19 and TRBJ2-1; D is unresolved. Germline V lookup: CDR1 LNHDA, CDR2 SQIVND (reference sequence). The length of the CDR3 is 16 residues. Between the trimmed V and J ends, which lost 4 bases and 0 bases, there was a span of 13 bases.

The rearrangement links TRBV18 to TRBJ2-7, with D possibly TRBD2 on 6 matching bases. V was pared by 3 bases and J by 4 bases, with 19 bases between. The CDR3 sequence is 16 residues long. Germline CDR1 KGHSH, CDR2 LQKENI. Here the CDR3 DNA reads TGTGCCAGCTCACCGAGTTTGGCGGAGGGTGGGTACGAGCAGTACTTC. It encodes CASSPSLAEGGYEQYF.

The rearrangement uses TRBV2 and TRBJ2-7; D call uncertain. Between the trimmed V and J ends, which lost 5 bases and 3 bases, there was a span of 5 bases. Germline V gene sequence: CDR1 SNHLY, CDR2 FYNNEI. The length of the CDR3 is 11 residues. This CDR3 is CASSPHYEQYF. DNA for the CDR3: TGTGCCAGCAGTCCACACTACGAGCAGTACTTC.

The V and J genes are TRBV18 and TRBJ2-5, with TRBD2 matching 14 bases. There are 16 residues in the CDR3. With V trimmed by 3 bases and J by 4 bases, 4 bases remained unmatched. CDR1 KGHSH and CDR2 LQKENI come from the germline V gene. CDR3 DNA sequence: TGTGCCAGCTCACCCCCTGGACTAGCGGGAGGAGAGACCCAGTACTTC. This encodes CASSPPGLAGGETQYF.

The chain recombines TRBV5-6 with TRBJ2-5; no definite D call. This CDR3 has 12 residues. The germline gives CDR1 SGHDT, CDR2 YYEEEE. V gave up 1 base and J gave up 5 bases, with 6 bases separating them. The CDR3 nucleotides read TGTGCCAGCAGCTTGCCTCGGGAGACCCAGTACTTC. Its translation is CASSLPRETQYF.

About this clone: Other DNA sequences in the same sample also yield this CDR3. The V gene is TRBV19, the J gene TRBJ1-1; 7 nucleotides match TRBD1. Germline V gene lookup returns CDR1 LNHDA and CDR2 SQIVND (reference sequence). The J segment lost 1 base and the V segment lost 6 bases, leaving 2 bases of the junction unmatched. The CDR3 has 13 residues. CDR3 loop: CASSGTANTEAFF. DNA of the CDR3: TGTGCCAGTAGCGGGACAGCGAACACTGAAGCTTTCTTT. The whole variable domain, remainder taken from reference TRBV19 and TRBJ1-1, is DGGITQSPKYLFRKEGQNVTLSCEQNLNHDAMYWYRQDPGQGLRLIYYSQIVNDFQKGDIAEGYSVSREKKESFPLTVTSAQKNPTAFYLCASSGTANTEAFFGQGTRLTVV.

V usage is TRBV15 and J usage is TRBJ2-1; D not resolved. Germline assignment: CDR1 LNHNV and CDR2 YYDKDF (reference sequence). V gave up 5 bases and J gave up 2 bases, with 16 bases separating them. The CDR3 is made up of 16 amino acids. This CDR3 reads CATSRALTATYNEQFF. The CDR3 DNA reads TGTGCCACCAGCCGCGCGCTAACAGCTACCTACAATGAGCAGTTCTTC.

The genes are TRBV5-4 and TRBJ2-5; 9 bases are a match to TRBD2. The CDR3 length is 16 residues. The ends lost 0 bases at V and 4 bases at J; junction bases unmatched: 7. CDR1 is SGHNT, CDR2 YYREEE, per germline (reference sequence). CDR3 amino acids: CASSLVGGRASETQYF. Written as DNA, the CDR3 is TGTGCCAGCAGCTTGGTTGGCGGGAGGGCCTCAGAGACCCAGTACTTC.

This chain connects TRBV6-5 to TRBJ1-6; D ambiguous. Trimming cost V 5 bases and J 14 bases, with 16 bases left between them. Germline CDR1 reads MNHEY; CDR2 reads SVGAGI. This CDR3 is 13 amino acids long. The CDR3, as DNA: TGTGCCAGCAGTCCGAGGGAGGATAGGGCCCTCCACTTT. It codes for CASSPREDRALHF.

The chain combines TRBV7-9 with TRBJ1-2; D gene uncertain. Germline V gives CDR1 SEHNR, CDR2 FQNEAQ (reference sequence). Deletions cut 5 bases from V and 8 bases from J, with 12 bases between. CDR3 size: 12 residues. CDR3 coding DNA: TGTGCCAGCAGCGCATTCGGAGGAGGCTACACCTTC. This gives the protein CASSAFGGGYTF. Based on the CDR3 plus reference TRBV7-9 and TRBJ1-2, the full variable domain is DTGVSQNPRHKITKRGQNVTFRCDPISEHNRLYWYRQTLGQGPEFLTYFQNEAQLEKSRLLSDRFSAERPKGSFSTLEIQRTEQGDSAMYLCASSAFGGGYTFGSGTRLTVV.